This entry describes one T cell receptor beta chain. Its target is not known. The germline V and J ends were trimmed by 6 bases and 6 bases, with 21 bases remaining between them. CDR1 is SGHTA, CDR2 FQGTGA, per germline. CDR3 length equals 15 residues. Vbeta (60) and Jbeta (13) primers were used in the PCR. TCRdb's table, derived via immunoSEQ multiplex PCR, lists solely in-frame clones and lacks some. Here the sample spans about 200,000 clones, around four fifths being singletons. The source of the sample is a study of cytomegalovirus exposure and HLA in healthy donors. Whole-study findings and limits: The classifier was said to identify cytomegalovirus status with high specificity and sensitivity. What a later analysis reportedly showed was that an Asian-associated ancestry cluster had fewer N-insertions than the approximately 670-donor mean. Researchers reported in a later analysis that a missense DCLRE1C variant was tied to TCR beta V- and J-gene trimming.

The receptor's source is a male donor in good health and CMV-seronegative. The rearrangement links TRBV7-3 to TRBJ2-7; perhaps TRBD2 as D (6 bases). The sample taken for sequencing was PBMCs. The CDR3 here is CASSPAGGAGAEQYF. CDR3 DNA sequence: TGTGCCAGCAGTCCAGCGGGTGGGGCAGGAGCCGAGCAGTACTTC. Full variable domain (outside the CDR3, taken from reference TRBV7-3 and TRBJ2-7): GAGVSQTPSNKVTEKGKYVELRCDPISGHTALYWYRQSLGQGPEFLIYFQGTGAADDSGLPNDRFFAVRPEGSVSTLKIQRTERGDSAVYLCASSPAGGAGAEQYFGPGTRLTVT.